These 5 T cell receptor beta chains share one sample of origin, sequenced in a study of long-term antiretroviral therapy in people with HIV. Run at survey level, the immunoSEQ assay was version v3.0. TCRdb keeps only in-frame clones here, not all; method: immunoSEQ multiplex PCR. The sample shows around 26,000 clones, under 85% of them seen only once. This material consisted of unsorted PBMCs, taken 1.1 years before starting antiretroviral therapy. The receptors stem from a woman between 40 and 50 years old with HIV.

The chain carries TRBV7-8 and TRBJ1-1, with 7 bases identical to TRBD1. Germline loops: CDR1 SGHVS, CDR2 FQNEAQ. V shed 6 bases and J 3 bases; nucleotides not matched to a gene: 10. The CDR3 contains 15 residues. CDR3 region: CASRSRQGVDTEAFF. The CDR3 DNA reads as TGTGCCAGCAGATCGAGACAGGGTGTTGACACTGAAGCTTTCTTT.

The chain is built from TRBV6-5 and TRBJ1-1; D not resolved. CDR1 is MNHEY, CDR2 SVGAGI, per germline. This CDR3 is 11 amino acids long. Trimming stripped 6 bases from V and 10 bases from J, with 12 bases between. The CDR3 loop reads CASSSPFGAFF. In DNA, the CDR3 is TGTGCCAGCAGCTCACCTTTTGGAGCTTTCTTT.

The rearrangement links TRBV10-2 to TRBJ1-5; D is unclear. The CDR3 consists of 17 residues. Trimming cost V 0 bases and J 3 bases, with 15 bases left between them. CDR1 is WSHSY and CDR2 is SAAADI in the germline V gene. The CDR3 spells CASSESQWRQPNQPQHF. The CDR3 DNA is TGCGCCAGCAGTGAGTCGCAGTGGAGGCAGCCCAATCAGCCCCAGCATTTT.

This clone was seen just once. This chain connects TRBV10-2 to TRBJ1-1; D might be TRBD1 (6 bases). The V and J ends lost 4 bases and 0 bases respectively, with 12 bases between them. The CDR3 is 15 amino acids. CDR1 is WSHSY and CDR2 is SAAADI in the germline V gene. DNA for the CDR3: TGCGCCAGCAGTGTTCCGGGGGCACTGAACACTGAAGCTTTCTTT. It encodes CASSVPGALNTEAFF.

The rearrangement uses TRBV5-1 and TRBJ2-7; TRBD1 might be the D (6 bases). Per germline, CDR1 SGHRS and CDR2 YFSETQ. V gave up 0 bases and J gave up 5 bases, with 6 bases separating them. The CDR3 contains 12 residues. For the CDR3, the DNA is TGCGCCAGCAGCTTGGACAGGGACGAGCAGTACTTC. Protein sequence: CASSLDRDEQYF.